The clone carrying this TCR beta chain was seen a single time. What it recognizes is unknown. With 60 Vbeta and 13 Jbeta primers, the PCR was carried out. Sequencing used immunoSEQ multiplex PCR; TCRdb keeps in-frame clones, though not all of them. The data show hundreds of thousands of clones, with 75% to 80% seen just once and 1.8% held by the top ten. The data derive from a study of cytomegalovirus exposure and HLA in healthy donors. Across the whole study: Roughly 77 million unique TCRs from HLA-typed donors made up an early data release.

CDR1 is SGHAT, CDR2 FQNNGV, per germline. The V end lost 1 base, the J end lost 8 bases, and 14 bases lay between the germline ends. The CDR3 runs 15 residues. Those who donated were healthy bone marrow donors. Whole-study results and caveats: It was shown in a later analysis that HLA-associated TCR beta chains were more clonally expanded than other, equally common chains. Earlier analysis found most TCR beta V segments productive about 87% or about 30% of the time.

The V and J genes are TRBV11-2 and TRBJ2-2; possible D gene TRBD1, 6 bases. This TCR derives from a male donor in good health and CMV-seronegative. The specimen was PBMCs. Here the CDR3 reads CASSLGPGVRGELFF. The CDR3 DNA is TGTGCCAGCAGCTTAGGGCCAGGGGTAAGGGGGGAGCTGTTTTTT.